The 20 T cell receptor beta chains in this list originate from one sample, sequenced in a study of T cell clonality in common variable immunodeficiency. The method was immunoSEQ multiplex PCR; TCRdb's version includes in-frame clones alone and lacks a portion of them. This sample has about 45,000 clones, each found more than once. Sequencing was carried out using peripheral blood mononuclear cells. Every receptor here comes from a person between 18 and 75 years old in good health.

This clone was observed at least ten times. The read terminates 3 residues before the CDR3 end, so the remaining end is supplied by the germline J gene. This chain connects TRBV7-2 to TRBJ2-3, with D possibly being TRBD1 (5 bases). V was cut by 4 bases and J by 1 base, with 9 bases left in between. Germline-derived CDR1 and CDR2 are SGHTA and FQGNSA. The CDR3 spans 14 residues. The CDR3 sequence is CASSSLGGTDTQYF. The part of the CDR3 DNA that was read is TGTGCCAGCAGCTCCCTAGGGGGCACAGATACG. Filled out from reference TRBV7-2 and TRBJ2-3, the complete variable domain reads GAGVSQSPSNKVTEKGKDVELRCDPISGHTALYWYRQSLGQGLEFLIYFQGNSAPDKSGLPSDRFSAERTGGSVSTLTIQRTQQEDSAVYLCASSSLGGTDTQYFGPGTRLTVL.

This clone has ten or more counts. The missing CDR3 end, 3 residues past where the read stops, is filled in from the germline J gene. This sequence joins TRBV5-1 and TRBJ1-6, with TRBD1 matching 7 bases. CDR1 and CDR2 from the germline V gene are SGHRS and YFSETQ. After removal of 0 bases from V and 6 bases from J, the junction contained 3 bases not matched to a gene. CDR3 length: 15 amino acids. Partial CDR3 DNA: TGCGCCAGCAGCTTGGACAGGGGCTTTAATTCACCC. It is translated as CASSLDRGFNSP. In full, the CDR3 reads CASSLDRGFNSPLHF. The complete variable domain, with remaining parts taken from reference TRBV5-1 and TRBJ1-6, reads KAGVTQTPRYLIKTRGQQVTLSCSPISGHRSVSWYQQTPGQGLQFLFEYFSETQRNKGNFPGRFSGRQFSNSRSEMNVSTLELGDSALYLCASSLDRGFNSPLHFGNGTRLTVT.

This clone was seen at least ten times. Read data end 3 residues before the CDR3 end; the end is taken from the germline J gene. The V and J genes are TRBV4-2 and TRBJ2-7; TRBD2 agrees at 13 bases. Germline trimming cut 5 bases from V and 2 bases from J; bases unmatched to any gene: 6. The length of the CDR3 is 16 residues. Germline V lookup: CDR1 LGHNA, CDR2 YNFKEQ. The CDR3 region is CASSNGLAGAPYEQYF. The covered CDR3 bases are TGTGCCAGCAGCAATGGACTAGCGGGAGCGCCCTACGAG.

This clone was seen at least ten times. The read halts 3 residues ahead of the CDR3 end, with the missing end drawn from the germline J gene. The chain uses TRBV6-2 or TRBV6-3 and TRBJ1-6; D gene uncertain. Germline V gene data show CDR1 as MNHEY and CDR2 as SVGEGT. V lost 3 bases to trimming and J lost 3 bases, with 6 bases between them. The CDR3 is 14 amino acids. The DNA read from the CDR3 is TGTGCCAGCAGTTATGAAGGCTATAATTCACCC. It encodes CASSYEGYNSP. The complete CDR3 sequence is CASSYEGYNSPLHF.

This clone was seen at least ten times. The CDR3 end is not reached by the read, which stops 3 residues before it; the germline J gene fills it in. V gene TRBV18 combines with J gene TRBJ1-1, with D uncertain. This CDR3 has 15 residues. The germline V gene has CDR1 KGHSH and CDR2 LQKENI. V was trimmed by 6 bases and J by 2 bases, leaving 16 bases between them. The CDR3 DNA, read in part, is TGTGCCAGCTCCCCCCCCGTTTCAGGTAACACTGAA. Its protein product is CASSPPVSGNTE. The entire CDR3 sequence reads CASSPPVSGNTEAFF.

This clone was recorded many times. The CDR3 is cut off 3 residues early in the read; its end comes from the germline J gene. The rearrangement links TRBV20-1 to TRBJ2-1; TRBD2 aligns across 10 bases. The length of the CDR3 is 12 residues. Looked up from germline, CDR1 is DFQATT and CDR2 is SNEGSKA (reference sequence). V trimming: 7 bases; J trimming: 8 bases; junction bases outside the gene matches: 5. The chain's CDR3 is CSVPLAGHEQFF. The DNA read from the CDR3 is TGCAGTGTTCCACTAGCGGGGCATGAG.

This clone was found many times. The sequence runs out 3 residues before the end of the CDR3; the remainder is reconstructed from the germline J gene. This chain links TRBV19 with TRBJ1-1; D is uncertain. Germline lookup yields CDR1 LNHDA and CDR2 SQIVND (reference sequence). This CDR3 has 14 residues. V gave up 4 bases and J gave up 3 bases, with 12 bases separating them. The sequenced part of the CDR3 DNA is TGTGCCAGTAGTACCTTCCTTCGGGACACTGAA. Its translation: CASSTFLRDTE. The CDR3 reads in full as CASSTFLRDTEAFF.

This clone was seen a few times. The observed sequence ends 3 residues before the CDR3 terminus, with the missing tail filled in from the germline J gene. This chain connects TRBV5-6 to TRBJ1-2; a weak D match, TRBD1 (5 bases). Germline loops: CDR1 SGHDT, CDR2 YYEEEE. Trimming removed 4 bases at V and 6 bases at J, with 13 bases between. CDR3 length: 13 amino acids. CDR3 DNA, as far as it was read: TGTGCCAGCAGCCTCAGGCAGGGCGATGGC. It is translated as CASSLRQGDG. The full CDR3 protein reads CASSLRQGDGYTF.

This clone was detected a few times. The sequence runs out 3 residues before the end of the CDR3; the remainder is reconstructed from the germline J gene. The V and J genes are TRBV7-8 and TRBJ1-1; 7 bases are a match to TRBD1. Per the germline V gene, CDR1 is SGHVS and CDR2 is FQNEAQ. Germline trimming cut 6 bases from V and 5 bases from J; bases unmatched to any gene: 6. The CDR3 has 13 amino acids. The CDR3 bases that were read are TGTGCCAGCAGGCCCACAGGGGTGACTGAA. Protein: CASRPTGVTE. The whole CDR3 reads CASRPTGVTEAFF.

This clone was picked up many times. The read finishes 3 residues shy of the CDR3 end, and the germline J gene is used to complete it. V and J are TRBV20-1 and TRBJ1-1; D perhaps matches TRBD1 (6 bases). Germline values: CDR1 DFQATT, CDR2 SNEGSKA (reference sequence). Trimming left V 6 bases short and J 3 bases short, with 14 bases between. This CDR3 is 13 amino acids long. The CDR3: CSARGASYTEAFF. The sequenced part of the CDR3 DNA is TGCAGTGCCCGGGGGGCGAGCTACACTGAA.

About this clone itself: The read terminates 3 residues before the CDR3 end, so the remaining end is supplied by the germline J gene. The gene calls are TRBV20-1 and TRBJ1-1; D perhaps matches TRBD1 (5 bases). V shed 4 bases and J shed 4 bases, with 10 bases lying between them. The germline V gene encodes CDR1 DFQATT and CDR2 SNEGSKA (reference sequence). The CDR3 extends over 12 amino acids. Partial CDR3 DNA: TGCAGTGCTATGAAGGGGCTCACTGAA. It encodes CSAMKGLTE. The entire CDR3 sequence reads CSAMKGLTEAFF.

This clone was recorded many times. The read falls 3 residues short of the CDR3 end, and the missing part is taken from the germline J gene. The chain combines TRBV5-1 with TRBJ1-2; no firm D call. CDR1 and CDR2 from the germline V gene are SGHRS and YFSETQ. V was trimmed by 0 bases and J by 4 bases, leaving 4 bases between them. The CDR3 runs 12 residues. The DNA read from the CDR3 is TGCGCCAGCAGCTTGGACAGCTATGGC. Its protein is CASSLDSYG. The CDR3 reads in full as CASSLDSYGYTF.

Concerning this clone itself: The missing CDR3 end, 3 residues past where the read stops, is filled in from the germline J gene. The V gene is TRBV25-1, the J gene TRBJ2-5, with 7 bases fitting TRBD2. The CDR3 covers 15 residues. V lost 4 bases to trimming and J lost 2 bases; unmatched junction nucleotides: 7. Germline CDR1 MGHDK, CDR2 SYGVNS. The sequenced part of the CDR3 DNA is TGTGCCAGCAGTGCCTCGGGGGGATCTCAAGAGACC. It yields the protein CASSASGGSQET. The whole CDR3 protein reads CASSASGGSQETQYF.

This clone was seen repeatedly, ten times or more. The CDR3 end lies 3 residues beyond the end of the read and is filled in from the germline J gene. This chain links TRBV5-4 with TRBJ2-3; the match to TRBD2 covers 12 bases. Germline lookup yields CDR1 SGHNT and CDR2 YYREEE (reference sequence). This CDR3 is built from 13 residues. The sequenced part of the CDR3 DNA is TGTGCGGGAGGTCTAGCGGGAGGGGATACG. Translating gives CAGGLAGGDT. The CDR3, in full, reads CAGGLAGGDTQYF.

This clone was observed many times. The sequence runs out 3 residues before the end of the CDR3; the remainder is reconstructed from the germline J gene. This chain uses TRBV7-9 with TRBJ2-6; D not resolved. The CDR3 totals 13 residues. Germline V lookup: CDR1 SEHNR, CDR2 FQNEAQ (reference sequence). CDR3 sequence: CSYSLAGANVLTF. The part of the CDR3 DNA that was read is TGTTCCTACTCTTTGGCTGGGGCCAACGTC.

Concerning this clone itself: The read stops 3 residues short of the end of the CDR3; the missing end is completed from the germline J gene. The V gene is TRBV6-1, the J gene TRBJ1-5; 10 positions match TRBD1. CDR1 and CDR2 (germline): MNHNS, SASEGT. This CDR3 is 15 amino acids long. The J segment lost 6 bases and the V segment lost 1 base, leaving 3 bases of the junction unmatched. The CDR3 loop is CASSEGQGAGQPQHF. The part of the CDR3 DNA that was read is TGTGCCAGCAGTGAAGGACAGGGGGCCGGTCAGCCC.

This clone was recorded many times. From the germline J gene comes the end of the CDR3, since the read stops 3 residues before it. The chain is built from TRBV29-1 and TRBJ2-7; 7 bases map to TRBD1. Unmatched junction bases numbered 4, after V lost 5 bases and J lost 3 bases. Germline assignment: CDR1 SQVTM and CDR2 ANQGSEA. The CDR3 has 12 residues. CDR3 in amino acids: CSVSGQHYEQYF. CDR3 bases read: TGCAGCGTTTCGGGACAGCACTACGAG.

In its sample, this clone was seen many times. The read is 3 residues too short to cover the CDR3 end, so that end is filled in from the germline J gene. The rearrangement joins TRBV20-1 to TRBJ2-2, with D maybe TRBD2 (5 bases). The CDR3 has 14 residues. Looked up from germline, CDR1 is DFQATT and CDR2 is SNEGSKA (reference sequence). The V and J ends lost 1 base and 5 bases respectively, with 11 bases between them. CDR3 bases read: TGCAGTGCTAGAGTTCCTCTAGCTACCGGGGAG. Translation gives CSARVPLATGE. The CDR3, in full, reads CSARVPLATGELFF.

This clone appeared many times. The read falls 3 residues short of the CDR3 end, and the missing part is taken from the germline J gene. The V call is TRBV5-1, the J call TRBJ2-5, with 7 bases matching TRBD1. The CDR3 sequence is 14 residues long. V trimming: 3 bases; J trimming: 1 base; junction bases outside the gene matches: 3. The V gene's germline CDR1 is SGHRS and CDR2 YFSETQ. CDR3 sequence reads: CASSWDSFQETQYF. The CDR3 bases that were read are TGCGCCAGCAGCTGGGACAGCTTCCAAGAGACC.

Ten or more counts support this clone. The sequenced CDR3 bases are TGTGCCAGCTCACCTCAGGGGAGGAACTATGGC. Encoded protein: CASSPQGRNYG. The full-length CDR3 reads as CASSPQGRNYGYTF. The V and J genes are TRBV18 and TRBJ1-2; weak D call: TRBD1 (6 bases). The read is 3 residues too short to cover the CDR3 end, so that end is filled in from the germline J gene. Germline CDR1 reads KGHSH; CDR2 reads LQKENI. V was pared by 3 bases and J by 2 bases, with 10 bases between. This CDR3 has 14 amino acids. The variable domain in full, completed from reference TRBV18 and TRBJ1-2, reads NAGVMQNPRHLVRRRGQEARLRCSPMKGHSHVYWYRQLPEEGLKFMVYLQKENIIDESGMPKERFSAEFPKEGPSILRIQQVVRGDSAAYFCASSPQGRNYGYTFGSGTRLTVV.